This TCR beta chain appears in the sequencing data of a study of blood T cell repertoires in COVID-19. Background on the study: Sites in the United States, Italy and Spain provided acute and convalescent COVID-19 samples. PBMCs, B-cell-depleted T cells, or T cells were the source of the cDNA or gDNA that made up the material.

This clone was counted only a few times. In the original workflow: Reference gene primer amplification in the assay estimated nucleated cell counts. TCRdb's table, derived via immunoSEQ multiplex PCR, lists solely in-frame clones and lacks some. That table supplies the V and J calls and clone size; D and trimming were determined from the DNA. The sample holds about 220,000 clones, around 84% seen once. Deletions cut 0 bases from V and 7 bases from J, with 8 bases between. The CDR3 is 13 residues long. Germline CDR1 reads SGDLS; CDR2 reads YYNGEE. The V and J genes are TRBV9 and TRBJ2-1; perhaps TRBD1 as D (5 bases). The sample was peripheral blood. This receptor was obtained from a young man with active or convalescent COVID-19. As DNA, the CDR3 is TGTGCCAGCAGCGTAGGTTCAGGGAATGAGCAGTTCTTC. Translation: CASSVGSGNEQFF.